This T cell receptor (beta chain) was captured in a study of lung T cells in sarcoidosis with Löfgren's syndrome. TCRdb re-analysed the reads in MiXCR, keeping a single row per CDR3 protein. The sample records about 19,000 distinct CDR3 sequences, less than 25% being singletons. This clonotype appeared many times. At one end the junction does not follow the germline gene, possibly because of a read error. Germline V gives CDR1 KGHSH, CDR2 LQKENI. This CDR3 has 14 amino acids. The specimen was CD4+ T cells from PBMCs. This clonotype was obtained from a human donor with sarcoidosis (Löfgren's syndrome or another form), or a control subject (not recorded which). The gene calls are TRBV18 and TRBJ1-5, with TRBD1 identical over 7 bases. In DNA form, the CDR3 reads TGTGCCAGCTCACCGAGACAGGGCAACCAGCCCCAGCATTTT. Residues: CASSPRQGNQPQHF.